The clone carrying this T cell receptor beta chain has just a few counts. The antigen is unknown. The data are from a study of T-cell memory formation after mild COVID-19. Whole-study context: Clustering of TCRs was largely donor specific. Whole-study findings and limits: Most CD4+ clones that shrank were in CM and EM, while CD8+ ones turned up in EMRA. Some responding clones appeared in pre-infection memory, suggesting cross-reactive memory joined.

V gave up 4 bases and J gave up 0 bases, with 12 bases separating them. Germline lookup yields CDR1 MNHEY and CDR2 SMNVEV (reference sequence). The CDR3 contains 15 residues. In TCRdb, the 5' RACE reads were re-called with MiXCR into one record per CDR3 protein. In the table there are about 290,000 distinct CDR3 sequences, about 15% of which are singletons. Sequencing input: PBMCs or a T cell subset sorted from them (not recorded which). V and J are TRBV27 and TRBJ1-2, with D possibly being TRBD1 (6 bases). This TCR came from a man younger than 35 who had mild COVID-19 (a few samples of this study predate the infection). Cell type and time point are not known. The CDR3 is CASSSRGGPNYGYTF. The CDR3 nucleotides read TGTGCCAGCAGTTCCAGGGGAGGACCTAACTATGGCTACACCTTC.